The 11 T cell receptor beta chains given below trace back to one sample, sequenced in a study of T-cell reconstitution after alpha-beta-depleted transplantation in children. Unique molecular identifiers were built into the TCRbeta library. TCRdb re-called the PCR reads through MiXCR, storing one row per CDR3 protein. Of about 1,000,000 distinct CDR3 sequences in the sample, about 31% were seen once. The sequencing used PBMCs, mostly from graft donor cells, collected 360 days after TCRalphabeta/CD19-depleted stem cell transplant. The source of these receptors is a boy under three years old who had a stem cell transplant for SCID, so the T cells may come from the graft donor.

This clonotype has more than one count but fewer than ten. The chain combines TRBV12-3 or TRBV12-4 with TRBJ1-1, with D tentatively TRBD1 (5 bases). V dropped 1 base and J dropped 4 bases, with 13 bases sitting between them. This CDR3 has 15 amino acids. The DNA for the CDR3 is TGTGCCAGCAGTTTAGGTGGGGCGCTTGGCACTGAAGCTTTCTTT. This gives the protein CASSLGGALGTEAFF.

The V call is TRBV28, the J call TRBJ2-7; TRBD2 aligns across 10 bases. V gave up 3 bases and J gave up 5 bases; unmatched junction bases: 13. The CDR3 is made up of 17 amino acids. Germline CDR1 reads MDHEN; CDR2 reads SYDVKM. DNA of the CDR3: TGTGCCAGCAGTTTGACCCTCCGAGCGGGGGGGCAAGACGAGCAGTACTTC. Translation gives CASSLTLRAGGQDEQYF. The variable domain in full, with the rest retrieved from reference TRBV28 and TRBJ2-7, is DVKVTQSSRYLVKRTGEKVFLECVQDMDHENMFWYRQDPGLGLRLIYFSYDVKMKEKGDIPEGYSVSREKKERFSLILESASTNQTSMYLCASSLTLRAGGQDEQYFGPGTRLTVT.

Only a few counts were recorded for this clonotype. V is TRBV5-1 and J is TRBJ2-2; TRBD1 is a possible D gene (5 bases). The CDR3 is 15 amino acids. CDR1 is SGHRS, CDR2 YFSETQ, per germline. Trimming stripped 0 bases from V and 2 bases from J, with 8 bases between. The CDR3 loop is CASSLETANTGELFF. CDR3 coding DNA: TGCGCCAGCAGCTTGGAGACAGCTAACACCGGGGAGCTGTTTTTT.

The genes are TRBV6-1 and TRBJ1-5; no clear D gene. CDR3 length: 15 amino acids. CDR1 is MNHNS, CDR2 SASEGT, per germline. V lost 3 bases, J lost 2 bases, and 11 bases lay in between. CDR3 residues: CASSDRLGGNQPQHF. CDR3 coding DNA: TGTGCCAGCAGTGACCGCCTCGGGGGCAATCAGCCCCAGCATTTT.

V and J are TRBV12-3 or TRBV12-4 and TRBJ2-1; 8 bases line up with TRBD2. There are 15 residues in the CDR3. The V segment lost 0 bases and the J segment 8 bases; nucleotides outside the gene matches: 6. CDR3 bases: TGTGCCAGCAGTTTAGCGCGGGGACTAGGGGATGAGCAGTTCTTC. Translation gives CASSLARGLGDEQFF.

J is TRBJ2-1 and V is TRBV7-8; D gene uncertain. This CDR3 has 16 residues. Trimming pared 2 bases from V and 4 bases from J, leaving 15 bases between. CDR1 is SGHVS and CDR2 is FQNEAQ in the germline V gene. The CDR3 is CASSLQGPTAYNEQFF. The CDR3 nucleotides are TGTGCCAGCAGCTTACAAGGCCCAACGGCGTACAATGAGCAGTTCTTC. Using reference TRBV7-8 and TRBJ2-1 for the parts outside the CDR3, the full variable domain is GAGVSQSPRYKVAKRGQDVALRCDPISGHVSLFWYQQALGQGPEFLTYFQNEAQLDKSGLPSDRFFAERPEGSVSTLKIQRTQQEDSAVYLCASSLQGPTAYNEQFFGPGTRLTVL.

V and J are TRBV7-9 and TRBJ2-1; D is unresolved. The CDR3 is 12 residues long. CDR1 SEHNR and CDR2 FQNEAQ come from the germline V gene (reference sequence). V was shortened by 5 bases and J by 3 bases, with 5 bases between the two germline ends. CDR3 protein: CASSPIYNEQFF. The CDR3 DNA reads as TGTGCCAGCAGCCCGATCTACAATGAGCAGTTCTTC.

About this clonotype: The junction departs from the called germline gene at one end, perhaps through a read error. CDR3 region: CASSRKGAADQETEYF. Written as DNA, the CDR3 is TGCGCCAGCAGCAGGAAGGGGGCGGCGGACCAAGAGACCGAGTACTTC. This sequence joins TRBV5-1 and TRBJ2-5; TRBD1 aligns across 7 bases. Germline assignment: CDR1 SGHRS and CDR2 YFSETQ. The CDR3 covers 16 residues. Looking up the rest from reference TRBV5-1 and TRBJ2-5 gives the full variable domain: KAGVTQTPRYLIKTRGQQVTLSCSPISGHRSVSWYQQTPGQGLQFLFEYFSETQRNKGNFPGRFSGRQFSNSRSEMNVSTLELGDSALYLCASSRKGAADQETEYFGPGTRLLVL.

The table lists this clonotype with a few counts. The gene calls are TRBV10-3 and TRBJ2-2; possibly TRBD2 for D (6 bases). CDR1 and CDR2 from the germline V gene are ENHRY and SYGVKD. V was cut by 7 bases and J by 0 bases, with 18 bases left in between. The CDR3 spans 17 residues. The CDR3 region is CAITKEGPISNTGELFF. The CDR3, as DNA: TGTGCCATCACCAAGGAGGGGCCAATCTCGAACACCGGGGAGCTGTTTTTT.

The chain carries TRBV20-1 and TRBJ2-2; D is unresolved. CDR1 DFQATT and CDR2 SNEGSKA come from the germline V gene (reference sequence). With 5 bases removed from V and 6 bases from J, the gap between germline ends came to 10 bases. CDR3 length equals 12 residues. CDR3 sequence (DNA): TGCAGTGCTGTTCTAAATCCCGGGGAGCTGTTTTTT. Its translation: CSAVLNPGELFF.

The rearrangement uses TRBV5-1 and TRBJ1-1; D remains unclear. CDR3 length: 16 residues. The germline V gene encodes CDR1 SGHRS and CDR2 YFSETQ. With 4 bases removed from V and 7 bases from J, the gap between germline ends came to 23 bases. CDR3 sequence: CASSGLLSGTVGEAFF. The DNA of the CDR3 is TGCGCCAGCAGCGGTTTATTAAGCGGCACAGTCGGTGAAGCTTTCTTT.